This is a list of T cell receptor beta chains from one sample in a study of tumor-infiltrating lymphocytes in localized non-small cell lung cancer. TCRdb keeps only in-frame clones here, not all; method: immunoSEQ multiplex PCR. The sample holds 15,000 to 20,000 clones, 40% to 45% seen once. Source material: lung tumor tissue. These receptors all come from a human donor with non-small cell lung cancer. Each CDR3 is given with its conserved first and last residue. Fields, in order: CDR3 length, clone size, V gene, CDR3 protein. Clone size is shown for a subset of rows, as once, few, many or a class of expanded clone.

>16|few|TRBV14
CASSQGWGHLSYEAFF
>16|NA|TRBV19
CASSIDHPGGYNEQFF
>15|NA|TRBV10-1
CASSGTSGATGELFF
>17|few|TRBV29-1
CSVEGVLTSGGSNEQFF
>15|NA|TRBV30
CAWAGTGFFNYGYTF
>14|once|TRBV9
CASSATDRGNEQYF
>15|NA|TRBV11-2
CASSLAIGQSYEQYF
>15|few|TRBV6-5
CASRGQGSGANVLTF
>12|NA|TRBV19
CATSEGYTEAFF
>17|NA|TRBV6-1
CASSEQSPRGAIGELFF
>14|medium-sized|TRBV5-4
CASSPTGGTDTQYF
>16|few|TRBV4-2
CASSKGLAGADNEQFF
>15|few|TRBV7-9
CASSAPGTVGNEQFF
>14|NA|TRBV5-1
CASSLGDRGYEQYF
>15|NA|TRBV4-2
CASSQALASTDTQYF
>14|NA|TRBV5-4
CASSLRQGGTEAFF
>13|NA|TRBV27
CASSLTGNQPQHF
>17|many|TRBV9
CASSVVPGLAGAGEQYF
>16|NA|TRBV25-1
CASSLGAYVSYNEQFF
>15|NA|TRBV4-3
CASSQGQGASSGYTF
>19|many|TRBV4-1
CASSQVLGQGRSMNTEAFF
>13|NA|TRBV2
CASKQGEQNIQYF
>14|NA|TRBV2
CASRGQGAAQPQHF
>15|once|TRBV7-9
CASSFGGALSGELFF
>14|once|TRBV7-3
CASSLTGGKGEQYF
>13|few|TRBV7-2
CASSLDGGRREYF
>16|NA|TRBV10-3
CAISEQGGLYTGELFF
>13|NA|TRBV5-4
CASSQTGGTEAFF
>14|NA|TRBV5-1
CASSDGGLGSEQYF
>14|NA|TRBV27
CASSLSDRGNTIYF
>13|medium-sized|TRBV6-5
CASTTGRYQPQHF
>14|NA|TRBV7-3
CASSFLGVKETQYF
>11|NA|TRBV5-1
CASRVTDTQYF
>15|few|TRBV28
CASSLPTGTSQPQHF
>16|NA|TRBV9
CASSVGDRAGENIQYF
>16|few|TRBV11-1
CASSPIGDGNFYGYTF
>14|NA|TRBV7-2
CASSLEQTRETQYF
>11|few|TRBV29-1
CSGGFWTEAFF
>13|few|TRBV7-9
CASSPSVVPGYTF
>14|NA|TRBV19
CASRDFAVTDTQYF
>14|NA|TRBV5-6
CASSFTAVYNEQFF
>17|NA|TRBV19
CASSMRGTGGLVYEQYF
>13|NA|TRBV19
CASTIGGDQPQHF
>13|NA|TRBV6-1
CASNEQGFTEAFF
>15|NA|TRBV7-3
CASSPGSGIPYEQYF
>15|few|TRBV28
CASSPTGTHAYEQYF